The 13 T cell receptor beta chains below were found in one sample sequenced in a study of identical twins. MiXCR, run by TCRdb on the 5' RACE reads, gives a single entry per CDR3 protein. The sample has just over 500,000 distinct CDR3 sequences; approximately 22% are singletons. These data were also filed under a second study, of T cells expressing NK-cell markers.

The sequenced sample consisted of CD4+ T cells sorted from blood. These receptors all come from a young woman in good health.

At least ten counts were recorded for this clonotype. This rearrangement joins TRBV20-1 to TRBJ2-1; weak D call: TRBD2 (6 bases). This CDR3 spans 13 amino acids. Germline V CDR1 and CDR2: DFQATT, SNEGSKA (reference sequence). V lost 3 bases and J lost 4, with 10 bases in between. CDR3 sequence (DNA): TGCAGTGCTAGCGGGAGTGTTTACAATGAGCAGTTCTTC. This codes for CSASGSVYNEQFF.

This clonotype came up many times. The chain combines TRBV5-1 with TRBJ2-1, with unresolved D. Germline V CDR1 and CDR2: SGHRS, YFSETQ. There are 12 residues in the CDR3. V was trimmed by 2 bases and J by 7 bases, leaving 7 bases between them. CDR3 in amino acids: CASSLGLNEQFF. The CDR3 bases are TGCGCCAGCAGCTTAGGCCTGAATGAGCAGTTCTTC.

This chain connects TRBV20-1 to TRBJ1-2; possible D gene TRBD1, 5 bases. The length of the CDR3 is 16 residues. The V and J ends lost 3 bases and 5 bases respectively, with 22 bases between them. In germline, CDR1 is DFQATT, CDR2 SNEGSKA (reference sequence). DNA for the CDR3: TGCAGTGCTAGTCCGGGGGACGCCTTGGGCACATATGGCTACACCTTC. It specifies CSASPGDALGTYGYTF.

The chain links TRBV6-5 to TRBJ2-7, with TRBD1 matching 7 bases. V gave up 4 bases and J gave up 1 base; unmatched junction bases: 4. Germline V gives CDR1 MNHEY, CDR2 SVGAGI. The CDR3 contains 14 residues. The CDR3 sequence: CASSSPTGSYEQYF. The CDR3 coding sequence is TGTGCCAGCAGTTCTCCGACAGGGTCCTACGAGCAGTACTTC.

J is TRBJ2-1 and V is TRBV7-9, with TRBD2 matching over 8 bases. Trimming cost V 5 bases and J 9 bases; bases outside gene matches: 12. The CDR3 has 15 amino acids. Germline lookup yields CDR1 SEHNR and CDR2 FQNEAQ (reference sequence). The CDR3 nucleotides read TGTGCCAGCAGCCCGACGGCCGGGACTAGAGGTGAGCAGTTCTTC. Translation gives CASSPTAGTRGEQFF.

The chain uses TRBV5-1 and TRBJ2-7; 9 bases align to TRBD2. The CDR3 totals 14 residues. Germline CDR1 is SGHRS and CDR2 is YFSETQ. Trimming cost V 4 bases and J 7 bases; bases outside gene matches: 9. The CDR3 protein is CASSPGLLAGEQYF. CDR3 DNA sequence: TGCGCCAGCAGCCCAGGGTTACTAGCGGGTGAGCAGTACTTC.

V is TRBV4-3 and J is TRBJ2-4; D might be TRBD1 or TRBD2, each matching 7 bases. The CDR3 has 15 residues. The germline V gene has CDR1 LGHNA and CDR2 YSLEER. Trimming took off 5 bases at V and 2 bases at J, with 13 bases between the two ends. CDR3 nucleotide sequence: TGCGCCAGCAGCACTCAGGGGGGGACCAAAAACATTCAGTACTTC. Translated, it gives CASSTQGGTKNIQYF.

There are a few counts of this clonotype. The CDR3 protein is CASSADGWRGYTF. The CDR3 DNA is TGTGCCAGCAGCGCGGACGGATGGCGGGGCTACACCTTC. V is TRBV9 and J is TRBJ1-2; D is unresolved. The CDR3 runs 13 residues. The germline V gene has CDR1 SGDLS and CDR2 YYNGEE. With 3 bases removed from V and 8 bases from J, the gap between germline ends came to 14 bases.

The table lists this clonotype with a few counts. This rearrangement joins TRBV30 to TRBJ2-1; a possible D gene is TRBD2 (6 bases). This CDR3 spans 16 amino acids. CDR1 and CDR2 from the germline V gene are GTSNPN and SVGIG (reference sequence). V lost 8 bases to trimming and J lost 4 bases, with 24 bases between them. The CDR3 region has the DNA TGTGCCGGGACGGGTTCGATGGTAGCGGATTACAATGAGCAGTTCTTC. It specifies CAGTGSMVADYNEQFF.

The V gene is TRBV7-2, the J gene TRBJ1-6; D is uncertain. The CDR3 is 13 residues long. Deletions cut 4 bases from V and 6 bases from J, with 7 bases between. Germline values: CDR1 SGHTA, CDR2 FQGNSA. DNA of the CDR3: TGTGCCAGCAGCTCCGAAAGTAATTCACCCCTCCACTTT. Protein: CASSSESNSPLHF.

The gene calls are TRBV6-2 or TRBV6-3 and TRBJ2-3; D unresolved. The germline CDR1 and CDR2 sequences are MNHEY and SVGEGT. The V end lost 6 bases, the J end lost 0 bases, and 13 bases lay between the germline ends. CDR3 length equals 15 residues. The CDR3 spells CASRGYYFSTDTQYF. CDR3 nucleotides: TGTGCCAGCAGGGGCTACTACTTTAGCACAGATACGCAGTATTTT.

This clonotype was detected ten times or more. V usage is TRBV11-2 and J usage is TRBJ2-1, with TRBD2 matching 12 bases. Trimming cost V 0 bases and J 12 bases; bases outside gene matches: 6. In germline, CDR1 is SGHAT, CDR2 FQNNGV. The CDR3 is 15 residues long. CDR3 sequence: CASSLDLAGGPGQFF. The DNA for the CDR3 is TGTGCCAGCAGCTTAGATCTAGCGGGAGGGCCGGGGCAGTTCTTC.

The chain uses TRBV5-1 and TRBJ2-1; no definite D call. V lost 0 bases to trimming and J lost 8 bases, with 6 bases between them. The CDR3 sequence is 12 residues long. Germline V gene lookup returns CDR1 SGHRS and CDR2 YFSETQ. CDR3 DNA sequence: TGCGCCAGCAGCTTGGCCCTGCATGAGCAGTTCTTC. Protein: CASSLALHEQFF.